This T cell receptor (beta chain) was sequenced in a study of T-cell reconstitution after alpha-beta-depleted transplantation in children. Study-wide results and limits: The study reportedly traced alpha-beta T cells about two months after transplant to several hundred expanded graft clones. Newly generated T cells supplied most T-cell counts and diversity one year post-transplant. In some patients, recipient T cells and intrathymic progenitors surviving conditioning explained high day-60 diversity.

Germline assignment: CDR1 MDHEN and CDR2 SYDVKM. This CDR3 is built from 13 residues. The trim removed 3 bases at V and 3 bases at J, leaving 0 bases unmatched. The authors prepared the TCRbeta library with unique molecular identifiers. TCRdb fed the PCR reads into MiXCR, producing one record per CDR3 protein. The table has about 240,000 distinct CDR3 sequences, roughly 23% seen once. This clonotype was recorded at least ten times. Antigen unknown. The V gene is TRBV28, the J gene TRBJ1-2; 8 bases line up with TRBD1. The source was PBMCs, collected before TCRalphabeta/CD19-depleted stem cell transplant. The source of this sequence is a girl aged 2-9 years with Fanconi anemia, due to receive a stem cell transplant. In DNA, the CDR3 is TGTGCCAGCAGTTTGACAGGGGACTATGGCTACACCTTC. It encodes CASSLTGDYGYTF.